This T cell receptor beta chain was recovered during a study of CDR3 diversity in severe acne. The germline gives CDR1 DFQATT, CDR2 SNEGSKA (reference sequence). Germline trimming cut 3 bases from V and 4 bases from J; bases unmatched to any gene: 5. CDR3 length: 15 residues. TCRdb analysed the PCR reads with MiXCR anew, one entry per CDR3 protein. In the table there are some 84,000 distinct CDR3 sequences, 45% to 60% of which are singletons. This TCR was sampled from a male donor in good health, without acne. The chain recombines TRBV20-1 with TRBJ2-1, with 11 bases matching TRBD2. The sequencing sample was made of blood. The CDR3 nucleotides read TGCAGTGCTAGGCCGACTAGCGGGACGTACAATGAGCAGTTCTTC. It codes for CSARPTSGTYNEQFF.